What follows are 16 T cell receptor beta chains derived from one specimen sequenced in a study of cytomegalovirus exposure and HLA in healthy donors. Primers for the PCR totalled 60 Vbeta and 13 Jbeta. Generated by immunoSEQ multiplex PCR, the TCRdb table keeps only in-frame clones and is missing some. The top ten clones hold 2.5% to 3% of a sample with approximately 59,000 clones, 62% of them seen once. Sequencing input: PBMCs. These receptors all stem from a young man in good health and CMV-seronegative.

V usage is TRBV5-1 and J usage is TRBJ2-2, with 7 bases lining up with TRBD1. Trimming removed 4 bases from V and 2 bases from J; junction bases left unmatched: 2. This CDR3 comprises 14 residues. CDR1 and CDR2 from the germline V gene are SGHRS and YFSETQ. The CDR3 DNA reads TGCGCCAGCAGCCGGGACAGTAACACCGGGGAGCTGTTTTTT. It translates to CASSRDSNTGELFF.

This chain links TRBV4-1 with TRBJ2-6; D may be TRBD1 (5 bases). Trimming pared 4 bases from V and 1 base from J, leaving 11 bases between. There are 16 residues in the CDR3. Germline CDR1 is MGHRA and CDR2 is YSYEKL. CDR3 loop: CASSPQGISGANVLTF. CDR3 in DNA: TGCGCCAGCAGCCCCCAGGGAATTTCTGGGGCCAACGTCCTGACTTTC.

The V and J genes are TRBV25-1 and TRBJ1-2; D gene ambiguous. CDR1 and CDR2 from the germline V gene are MGHDK and SYGVNS. The CDR3 totals 9 residues. The CDR3 spells CARGYGYTF. CDR3 DNA sequence: TGTGCGAGAGGCTATGGCTACACCTTC.

CDR3 DNA: TGTGCCTGGAGGAGCAGGGCACACGGGGAGCTGTTTTTT. As protein: CAWRSRAHGELFF. The genes are TRBV30 and TRBJ2-2, with D perhaps matching TRBD1 (5 bases). CDR1 is GTSNPN, CDR2 SVGIG, per germline (reference sequence). The CDR3 sequence is 13 residues long. Between the trimmed V and J ends, which lost 3 bases and 7 bases, there was a span of 12 bases.

The V call is TRBV5-1, the J call TRBJ2-5; weak D call: TRBD2 (6 bases). Germline lookup yields CDR1 SGHRS and CDR2 YFSETQ. Trimming took off 4 bases at V and 5 bases at J, with 18 bases between the two ends. CDR3 length equals 15 residues. The CDR3: CASSPPGADGETQYF. Here the CDR3 DNA reads TGCGCCAGCAGCCCGCCGGGAGCAGACGGCGAGACCCAGTACTTC.

This clone appeared a few times. The chain combines TRBV7-9 with TRBJ1-3; a weak D match, TRBD1 (5 bases). Germline lookup yields CDR1 SEHNR and CDR2 FQNEAQ (reference sequence). V was cut by 2 bases and J by 5 bases, with 13 bases left in between. The CDR3 contains 15 residues. The CDR3 nucleotides read TGTGCCAGCAGCTTATGGGAGGGGATGAGAAACACCATATATTTT. Amino acids: CASSLWEGMRNTIYF.

This clone has more than one count but fewer than ten. This rearrangement joins TRBV6-6 to TRBJ1-5; D not certain. Germline CDR1 and CDR2: MNHNY and SVGAGI (reference sequence). The ends were cut back, 1 base at V and 2 bases at J, with 6 bases in the middle. The CDR3 sequence is 14 residues long. DNA for the CDR3: TGTGCCAGCAGTTACTTAGAAGGCAATCAGCCCCAGCATTTT. Its translation: CASSYLEGNQPQHF.

This sequence joins TRBV6-5 and TRBJ1-2, with 7 nucleotides matching TRBD1. The CDR3 spans 12 residues. V gave up 6 bases and J gave up 8 bases; unmatched junction bases: 6. In germline, CDR1 is MNHEY, CDR2 SVGAGI. CDR3 loop: CASSLGGGGYTF. Written as DNA, the CDR3 is TGTGCCAGCAGCCTAGGGGGCGGCGGCTACACCTTC.

The V gene is TRBV5-6, the J gene TRBJ1-1, with D perhaps TRBD1 (6 bases). The V end was cut by 0 bases, the J end by 3 bases, with 9 bases between. The CDR3 is 14 residues long. Germline V lookup: CDR1 SGHDT, CDR2 YYEEEE. As DNA, the CDR3 is TGTGCCAGCAGCTTGGCCCGACAGGACACTGAAGCTTTCTTT. It encodes CASSLARQDTEAFF.

The gene calls are TRBV7-6 and TRBJ1-1; D is uncertain. CDR1 is SGHVS and CDR2 is FNYEAQ in the germline V gene. Trimming left V 5 bases short and J 6 bases short, with 13 bases between. CDR3 size: 13 residues. The CDR3 bases are TGTGCCAGCAGCCATAGTGGGAGTGCTGAAGCTTTCTTT. Residues: CASSHSGSAEAFF.

This clone showed up just a few times. V gene TRBV7-8 combines with J gene TRBJ1-1; maybe TRBD1 (5 bases). The CDR3 loop spans 15 amino acids. From germline, CDR1 is SGHVS and CDR2 FQNEAQ. The ends were cut back, 2 bases at V and 1 base at J, with 11 bases in the middle. DNA of the CDR3: TGTGCCAGCAGCTTAAGTACCAGGGAGAACACTGAAGCTTTCTTT. Its protein product is CASSLSTRENTEAFF. Complete variable domain (other parts from reference TRBV7-8 and TRBJ1-1): GAGVSQSPRYKVAKRGQDVALRCDPISGHVSLFWYQQALGQGPEFLTYFQNEAQLDKSGLPSDRFFAERPEGSVSTLKIQRTQQEDSAVYLCASSLSTRENTEAFFGQGTRLTVV.

The V and J genes are TRBV14 and TRBJ1-6, with D possibly TRBD1 on 5 matching bases. Germline CDR1 and CDR2: SGHDN and FVKESK. Trimming removed 3 bases at V and 9 bases at J, with 18 bases between. The CDR3 length is 16 residues. The CDR3 bases are TGTGCCAGCAGCCACAAGGGAGGGGTCGTAGGTTCACCCCTCCACTTT. It yields the protein CASSHKGGVVGSPLHF.

The gene calls are TRBV7-8 and TRBJ2-7; maybe TRBD1 (6 bases). From germline, CDR1 is SGHVS and CDR2 FQNEAQ. The CDR3 runs to 15 residues. Between the trimmed V and J ends, which lost 5 bases and 5 bases, there was a span of 19 bases. Here the CDR3 DNA reads TGTGCCAGCAGCCCCCGCCTGGGGGCGGCAGACGAGCAGTACTTC. It codes for CASSPRLGAADEQYF. The whole variable domain, remainder taken from reference TRBV7-8 and TRBJ2-7, is GAGVSQSPRYKVAKRGQDVALRCDPISGHVSLFWYQQALGQGPEFLTYFQNEAQLDKSGLPSDRFFAERPEGSVSTLKIQRTQQEDSAVYLCASSPRLGAADEQYFGPGTRLTVT.

The chain joins TRBV5-8 to TRBJ1-5, with 9 bases fitting TRBD1. Trimming removed 2 bases from V and 7 bases from J; junction bases left unmatched: 7. The CDR3 is 15 residues long. Germline V gene data show CDR1 as SGHTS and CDR2 as YDEGEE. CDR3: CASSFGTGKKQPQHF. CDR3 coding DNA: TGTGCCAGCAGCTTCGGGACAGGGAAAAAACAGCCCCAGCATTTT.

This chain links TRBV6-1 with TRBJ2-7, with 8 bases that match TRBD1. Germline V gene data show CDR1 as MNHNS and CDR2 as SASEGT. Germline trimming cut 6 bases from V and 3 bases from J; bases unmatched to any gene: 4. CDR3 length: 13 residues. The CDR3 DNA reads TGTGCCAGCAGCGGACAGGGCTACTACGAGCAGTACTTC. This encodes CASSGQGYYEQYF.

This clone has just a few counts. The chain uses TRBV29-1 and TRBJ1-3; D remains ambiguous. V was shortened by 4 bases and J by 4 bases, with 5 bases between the two germline ends. The CDR3 contains 11 residues. In germline, CDR1 is SQVTM, CDR2 ANQGSEA. The CDR3 loop reads CSVGGGNTIYF. As DNA, the CDR3 is TGCAGCGTTGGAGGGGGAAACACCATATATTTT.